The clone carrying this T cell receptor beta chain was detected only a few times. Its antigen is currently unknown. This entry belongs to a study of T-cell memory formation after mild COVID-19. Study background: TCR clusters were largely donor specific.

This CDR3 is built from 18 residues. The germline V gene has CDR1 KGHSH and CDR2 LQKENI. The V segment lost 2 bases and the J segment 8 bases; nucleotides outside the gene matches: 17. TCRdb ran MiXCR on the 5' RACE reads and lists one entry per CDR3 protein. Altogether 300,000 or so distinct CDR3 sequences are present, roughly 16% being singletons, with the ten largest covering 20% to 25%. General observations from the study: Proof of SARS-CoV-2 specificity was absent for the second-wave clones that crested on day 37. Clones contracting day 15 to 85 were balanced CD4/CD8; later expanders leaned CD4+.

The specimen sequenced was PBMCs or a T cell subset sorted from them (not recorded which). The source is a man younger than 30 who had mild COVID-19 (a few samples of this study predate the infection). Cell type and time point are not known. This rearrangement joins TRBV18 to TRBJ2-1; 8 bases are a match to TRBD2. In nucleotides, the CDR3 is TGTGCCAGCTCACCAGGGAGGAGACTAGCGCCTGTTATCTATGAGCAGTTCTTC. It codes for CASSPGRRLAPVIYEQFF.